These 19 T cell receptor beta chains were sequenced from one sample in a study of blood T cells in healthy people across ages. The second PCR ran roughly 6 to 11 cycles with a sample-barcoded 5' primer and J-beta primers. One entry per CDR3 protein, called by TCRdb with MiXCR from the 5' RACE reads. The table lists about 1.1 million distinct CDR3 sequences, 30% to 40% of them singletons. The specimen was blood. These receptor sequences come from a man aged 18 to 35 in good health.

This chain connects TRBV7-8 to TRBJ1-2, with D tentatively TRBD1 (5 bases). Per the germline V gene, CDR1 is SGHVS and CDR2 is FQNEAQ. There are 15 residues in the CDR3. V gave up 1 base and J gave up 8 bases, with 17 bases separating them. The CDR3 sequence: CASSLGQGRVGGYTF. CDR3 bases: TGTGCCAGCAGCTTAGGGCAGGGAAGAGTGGGAGGCTACACCTTC.

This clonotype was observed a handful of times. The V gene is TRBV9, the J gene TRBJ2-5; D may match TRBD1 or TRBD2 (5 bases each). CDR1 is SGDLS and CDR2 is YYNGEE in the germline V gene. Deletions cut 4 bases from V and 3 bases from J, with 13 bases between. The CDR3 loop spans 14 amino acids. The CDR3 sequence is CASSPNEGKETQYF. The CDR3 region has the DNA TGTGCCAGCAGCCCCAACGAGGGGAAAGAGACCCAGTACTTC.

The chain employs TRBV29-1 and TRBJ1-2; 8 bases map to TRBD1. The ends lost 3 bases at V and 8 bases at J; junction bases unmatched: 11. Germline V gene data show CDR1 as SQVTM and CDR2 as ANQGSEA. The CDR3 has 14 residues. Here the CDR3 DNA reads TGCAGCGTTGAGGGGACGACAGGGGCGAACGGCTACACCTTC. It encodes CSVEGTTGANGYTF.

This chain's CDR3 is CAISSGLRSTEAFF. CDR3 nucleotides: TGTGCCATCAGCTCCGGATTGCGGAGCACTGAAGCTTTCTTT. The chain is built from TRBV10-3 and TRBJ1-1; D ambiguous. Germline V gene lookup returns CDR1 ENHRY and CDR2 SYGVKD. The CDR3 is made up of 14 amino acids. Trimming took off 6 bases at V and 4 bases at J, with 15 bases between the two ends.

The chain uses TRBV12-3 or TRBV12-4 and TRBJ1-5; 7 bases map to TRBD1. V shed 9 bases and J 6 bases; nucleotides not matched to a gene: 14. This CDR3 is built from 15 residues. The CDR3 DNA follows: TGTGCCAGTAGACTTCTCGAGGGGGCCGGTCAGCCCCAGCATTTT. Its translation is CASRLLEGAGQPQHF.

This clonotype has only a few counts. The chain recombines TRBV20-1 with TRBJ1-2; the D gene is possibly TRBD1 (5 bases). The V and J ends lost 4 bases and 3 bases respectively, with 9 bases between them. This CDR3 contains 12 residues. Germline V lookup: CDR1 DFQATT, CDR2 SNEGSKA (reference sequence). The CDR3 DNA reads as TGCAGTGCTAATGGGGGTGACTATGGCTACACCTTC. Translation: CSANGGDYGYTF.

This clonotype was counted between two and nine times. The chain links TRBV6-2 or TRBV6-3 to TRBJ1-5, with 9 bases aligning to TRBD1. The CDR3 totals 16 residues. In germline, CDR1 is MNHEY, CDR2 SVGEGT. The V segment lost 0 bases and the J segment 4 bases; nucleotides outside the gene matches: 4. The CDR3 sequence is CASSYSGTGPNQPQHF. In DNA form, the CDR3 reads TGTGCCAGCAGTTACTCGGGGACAGGGCCAAATCAGCCCCAGCATTTT.

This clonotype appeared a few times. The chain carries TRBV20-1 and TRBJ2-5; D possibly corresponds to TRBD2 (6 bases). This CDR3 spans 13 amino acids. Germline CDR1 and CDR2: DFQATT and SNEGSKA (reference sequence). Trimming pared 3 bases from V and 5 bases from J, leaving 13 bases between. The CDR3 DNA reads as TGCAGTGCTAGTGGGGGACTTCGGGAGACCCAGTACTTC. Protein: CSASGGLRETQYF.

As DNA, the CDR3 is TGTGCCAGCAGTTCGACAGGGACCTATCCGCCCCAGCATTTT. It encodes CASSSTGTYPPQHF. The rearrangement joins TRBV6-2 or TRBV6-3 to TRBJ1-5; 7 bases fit TRBD1. Germline trimming cut 4 bases from V and 9 bases from J; bases unmatched to any gene: 9. The germline V gene has CDR1 MNHEY and CDR2 SVGEGT. This CDR3 comprises 14 residues.

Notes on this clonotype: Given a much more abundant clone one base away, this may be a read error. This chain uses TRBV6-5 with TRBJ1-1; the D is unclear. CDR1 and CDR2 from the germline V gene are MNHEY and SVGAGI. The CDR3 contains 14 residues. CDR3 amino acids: CTSSYSRANTEAFF. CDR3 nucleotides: TGTACCAGCAGTTACTCCCGGGCTAACACTGAAGCTTTCTTT.

The CDR3 sequence is CSEGTAYNEQFF. CDR3 DNA sequence: TGCAGCGAAGGGACAGCCTACAATGAGCAGTTCTTC. This sequence joins TRBV29-1 and TRBJ2-1; 7 bases align to TRBD1. The CDR3 loop spans 12 amino acids. Germline lookup yields CDR1 SQVTM and CDR2 ANQGSEA. With V trimmed by 7 bases and J by 2 bases, 2 bases remained unmatched.

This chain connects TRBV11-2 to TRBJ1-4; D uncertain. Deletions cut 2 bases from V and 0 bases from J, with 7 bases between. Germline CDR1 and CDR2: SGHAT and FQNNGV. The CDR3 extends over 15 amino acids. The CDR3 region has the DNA TGTGCCAGCAGCTTATTTGGGGCAACTAATGAAAAACTGTTTTTT. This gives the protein CASSLFGATNEKLFF. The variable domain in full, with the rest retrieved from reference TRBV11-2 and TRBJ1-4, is EAGVAQSPRYKIIEKRQSVAFWCNPISGHATLYWYQQILGQGPKLLIQFQNNGVVDDSQLPKDRFSAERLKGVDSTLKIQPAKLEDSAVYLCASSLFGATNEKLFFGSGTQLSVL.

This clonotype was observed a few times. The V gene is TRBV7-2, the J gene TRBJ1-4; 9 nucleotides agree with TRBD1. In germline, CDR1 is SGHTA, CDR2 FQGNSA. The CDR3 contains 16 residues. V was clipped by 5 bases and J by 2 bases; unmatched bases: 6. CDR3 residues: CASSRTGGFTNEKLFF. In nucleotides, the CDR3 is TGTGCCAGCAGCCGAACAGGGGGCTTCACTAATGAAAAACTGTTTTTT. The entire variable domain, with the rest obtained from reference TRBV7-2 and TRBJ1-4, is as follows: GAGVSQSPSNKVTEKGKDVELRCDPISGHTALYWYRQSLGQGLEFLIYFQGNSAPDKSGLPSDRFSAERTGGSVSTLTIQRTQQEDSAVYLCASSRTGGFTNEKLFFGSGTQLSVL.

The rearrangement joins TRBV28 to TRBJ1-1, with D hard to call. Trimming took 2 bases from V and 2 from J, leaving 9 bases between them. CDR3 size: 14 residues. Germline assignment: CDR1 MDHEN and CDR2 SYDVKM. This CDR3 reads CASSLPLDNTEAFF. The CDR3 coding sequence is TGTGCCAGCAGTTTACCCCTAGATAACACTGAAGCTTTCTTT. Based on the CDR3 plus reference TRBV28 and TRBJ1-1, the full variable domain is DVKVTQSSRYLVKRTGEKVFLECVQDMDHENMFWYRQDPGLGLRLIYFSYDVKMKEKGDIPEGYSVSREKKERFSLILESASTNQTSMYLCASSLPLDNTEAFFGQGTRLTVV.

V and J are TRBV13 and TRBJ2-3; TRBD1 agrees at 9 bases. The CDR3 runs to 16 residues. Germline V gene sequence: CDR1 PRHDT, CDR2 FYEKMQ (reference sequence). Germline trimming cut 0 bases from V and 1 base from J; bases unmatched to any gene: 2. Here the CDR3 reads CASSLGTGGGTDTQYF. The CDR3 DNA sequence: TGTGCCAGCAGCTTAGGGACAGGGGGTGGCACAGATACGCAGTATTTT.

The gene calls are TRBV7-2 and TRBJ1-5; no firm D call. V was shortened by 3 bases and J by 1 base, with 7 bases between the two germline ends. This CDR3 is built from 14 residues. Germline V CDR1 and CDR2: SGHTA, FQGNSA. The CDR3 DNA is TGTGCCAGCAGCTTCGATATAAGCAATCAGCCCCAGCATTTT. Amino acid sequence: CASSFDISNQPQHF.

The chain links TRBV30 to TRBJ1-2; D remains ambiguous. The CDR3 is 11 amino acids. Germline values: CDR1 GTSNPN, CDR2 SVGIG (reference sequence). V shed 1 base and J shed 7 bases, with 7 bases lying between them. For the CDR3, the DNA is TGTGCCTGGAGTGAGACGGCTGGCTACACCTTC. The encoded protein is CAWSETAGYTF.

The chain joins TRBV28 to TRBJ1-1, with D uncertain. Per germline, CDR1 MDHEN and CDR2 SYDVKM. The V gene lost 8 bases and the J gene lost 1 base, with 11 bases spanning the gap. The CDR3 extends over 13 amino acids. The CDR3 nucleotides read TGTGCCAGCTGCCTACCCGGGAACACTGAAGCTTTCTTT. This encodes CASCLPGNTEAFF.

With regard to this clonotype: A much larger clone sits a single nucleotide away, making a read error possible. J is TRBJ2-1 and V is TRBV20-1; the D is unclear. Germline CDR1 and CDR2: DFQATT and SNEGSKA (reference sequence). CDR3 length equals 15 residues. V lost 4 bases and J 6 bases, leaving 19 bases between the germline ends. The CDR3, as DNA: TGCAGTGCTATCGCCGCCTCATTTGGTTCCAATGAGCAGTTCTTC. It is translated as CSAIAASFGSNEQFF.